The 10 T cell receptor beta chains below come from one sample, sequenced in a study of T-cell reconstitution after alpha-beta-depleted transplantation in children. The TCRbeta library incorporated unique molecular identifiers. TCRdb independently ran MiXCR on the PCR reads; one entry per CDR3 protein. The sample lists 600,000 to 700,000 distinct CDR3 sequences; roughly 15% were seen once. Sequences were derived from PBMCs from the stem cell graft donor, sampled from the stem cell graft. The receptors here all came from a human donor who donated a stem cell graft to a child with acute myeloid leukemia.

This clonotype has a count of ten or more. The genes are TRBV5-6 and TRBJ2-7; TRBD1 matches at 7 bases. CDR3 length: 14 residues. CDR1 is SGHDT and CDR2 is YYEEEE in the germline V gene. The V and J ends lost 1 base and 6 bases, in that order; junction bases with no gene match: 7. CDR3 in DNA: TGTGCCAGCAGCTTGTTAGGGGGCCGTGGCGAGCAGTACTTC. Translating gives CASSLLGGRGEQYF.

This rearrangement joins TRBV29-1 to TRBJ2-5; D is unresolved. From germline, CDR1 is SQVTM and CDR2 ANQGSEA. Trimming shortened V by 0 bases and J by 3 bases, and 5 bases separated the two germline ends. This CDR3 has 12 amino acids. The CDR3 bases are TGCAGCGTTGAAGAAATCAAAGAGACCCAGTACTTC. Protein product: CSVEEIKETQYF.

This clonotype was seen repeatedly, ten times or more. The chain links TRBV12-3 or TRBV12-4 to TRBJ2-1, with a weak D call TRBD1 (5 bases). The CDR3 has 14 amino acids. V lost 2 bases to trimming and J lost 6 bases, with 11 bases between them. The CDR3: CASSLPGRVNEQFF. DNA of the CDR3: TGTGCCAGCAGTTTACCGGGCAGGGTCAATGAGCAGTTCTTC.

This clonotype has at least ten counts. This chain connects TRBV20-1 to TRBJ1-6; D is uncertain. V lost 2 bases, J lost 0 bases, and 17 bases lay in between. The germline V gene encodes CDR1 DFQATT and CDR2 SNEGSKA (reference sequence). CDR3 length equals 18 residues. The CDR3 here is CSARRLTRRSSYNSPLHF. The CDR3 DNA sequence: TGCAGTGCTAGAAGGCTCACTCGAAGGAGCTCCTATAATTCACCCCTCCACTTT.

This chain links TRBV28 with TRBJ2-1, with 9 bases fitting TRBD2. The V gene end was trimmed by 3 bases and the J gene end by 3 bases; junction bases not matched to a gene: 12. Germline CDR1 reads MDHEN; CDR2 reads SYDVKM. The length of the CDR3 is 18 residues. This chain's CDR3 is CASSFRPSGGPLYNEQFF. The CDR3 DNA reads TGTGCCAGCAGTTTTCGGCCGAGCGGGGGGCCCCTCTACAATGAGCAGTTCTTC. The full variable domain, rest sourced from reference TRBV28 and TRBJ2-1, is DVKVTQSSRYLVKRTGEKVFLECVQDMDHENMFWYRQDPGLGLRLIYFSYDVKMKEKGDIPEGYSVSREKKERFSLILESASTNQTSMYLCASSFRPSGGPLYNEQFFGPGTRLTVL.

This clonotype was seen many times. The rearrangement links TRBV6-5 to TRBJ1-1; D remains unclear. V was cut by 6 bases and J by 8 bases, with 10 bases left in between. The CDR3 sequence is 11 residues long. Germline-derived CDR1 and CDR2 are MNHEY and SVGAGI. The CDR3: CASRTRLEAFF. DNA of the CDR3: TGTGCCAGCAGGACCCGTTTAGAAGCTTTCTTT.

This chain links TRBV7-2 with TRBJ1-1; 10 positions match TRBD1. The trim removed 6 bases at V and 4 bases at J, leaving 5 bases unmatched. Germline-derived CDR1 and CDR2 are SGHTA and FQGNSA. The CDR3 is 14 residues long. In DNA, the CDR3 is TGTGCCAGCAGAATGGACAGGGGGGTCACTGAAGCTTTCTTT. Translation: CASRMDRGVTEAFF.

In its sample, this clonotype was seen a few times. J is TRBJ2-3 and V is TRBV12-3 or TRBV12-4; no firm D call. The CDR3 extends over 15 amino acids. Trimming left V 5 bases short and J 2 bases short, with 14 bases between. Written as DNA, the CDR3 is TGTGCCAGCAGTCCCGACGGGCTAGTCACAGATACGCAGTATTTT. This sequence encodes CASSPDGLVTDTQYF.

The CDR3 sequence: CASKRGANTGELFF. Here the CDR3 DNA reads TGTGCCAGCAAACGGGGCGCGAACACCGGGGAGCTGTTTTTT. The genes are TRBV6-1 and TRBJ2-2; D might be TRBD1 or TRBD2, each matching 5 bases. Germline V gives CDR1 MNHNS, CDR2 SASEGT. The CDR3 length is 14 residues. Trimming removed 7 bases from V and 0 bases from J, with 9 bases in between.

The CDR3 loop is CASSLVVLGQETQYF. The CDR3 coding sequence is TGCGCCAGCAGCTTGGTGGTTTTGGGCCAAGAGACCCAGTACTTC. The J gene is TRBJ2-5, the V gene TRBV5-1; D ambiguous. The V end was cut by 0 bases, the J end by 1 base, with 10 bases between. Per germline, CDR1 SGHRS and CDR2 YFSETQ. This CDR3 has 15 residues.